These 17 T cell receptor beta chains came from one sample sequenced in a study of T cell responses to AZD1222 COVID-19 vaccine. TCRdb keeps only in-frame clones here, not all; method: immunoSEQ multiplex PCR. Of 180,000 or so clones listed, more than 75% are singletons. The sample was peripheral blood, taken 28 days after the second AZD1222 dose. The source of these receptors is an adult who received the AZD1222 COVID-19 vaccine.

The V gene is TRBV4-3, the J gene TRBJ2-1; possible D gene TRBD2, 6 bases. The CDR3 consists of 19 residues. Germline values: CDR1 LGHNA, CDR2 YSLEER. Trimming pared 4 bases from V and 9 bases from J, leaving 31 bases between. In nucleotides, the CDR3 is TGCGCCAGCAGCCGGGGGTATTCTAGCCGGGAGACTGTCCTGGGTGAGCAGTTCTTC. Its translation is CASSRGYSSRETVLGEQFF.

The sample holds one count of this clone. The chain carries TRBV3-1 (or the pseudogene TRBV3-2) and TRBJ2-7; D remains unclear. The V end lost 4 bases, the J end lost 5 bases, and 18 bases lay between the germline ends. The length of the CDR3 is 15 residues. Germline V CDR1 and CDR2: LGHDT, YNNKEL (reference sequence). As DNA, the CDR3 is TGTGCCAGCAGCCGGCGACTCAACCGGTGGGACGAGCAGTACTTC. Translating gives CASSRRLNRWDEQYF.

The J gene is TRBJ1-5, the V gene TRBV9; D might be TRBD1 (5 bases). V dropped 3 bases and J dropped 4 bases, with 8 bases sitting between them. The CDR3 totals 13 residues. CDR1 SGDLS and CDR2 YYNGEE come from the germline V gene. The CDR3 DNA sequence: TGTGCCAGCAGCGGGGACGGGAATCAGCCCCAGCATTTT. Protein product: CASSGDGNQPQHF. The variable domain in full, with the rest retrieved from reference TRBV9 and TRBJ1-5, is DSGVTQTPKHLITATGQRVTLRCSPRSGDLSVYWYQQSLDQGLQFLIQYYNGEERAKGNILERFSAQQFPDLHSELNLSSLELGDSALYFCASSGDGNQPQHFGDGTRLSIL.

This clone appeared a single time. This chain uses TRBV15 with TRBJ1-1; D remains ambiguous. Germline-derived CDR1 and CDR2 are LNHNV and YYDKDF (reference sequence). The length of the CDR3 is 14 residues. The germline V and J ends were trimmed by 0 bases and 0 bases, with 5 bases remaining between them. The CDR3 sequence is CATSRDFVNTEAFF. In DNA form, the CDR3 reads TGTGCCACCAGCAGAGATTTCGTGAACACTGAAGCTTTCTTT. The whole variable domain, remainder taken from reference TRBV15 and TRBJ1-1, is DAMVIQNPRYQVTQFGKPVTLSCSQTLNHNVMYWYQQKSSQAPKLLFHYYDKDFNNEADTPDNFQSRRPNTSFCFLDIRSPGLGDTAMYLCATSRDFVNTEAFFGQGTRLTVV.

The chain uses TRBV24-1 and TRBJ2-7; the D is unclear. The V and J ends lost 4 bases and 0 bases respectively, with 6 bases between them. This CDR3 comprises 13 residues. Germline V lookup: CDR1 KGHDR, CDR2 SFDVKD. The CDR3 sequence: CATSEDHSYEQYF. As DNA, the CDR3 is TGTGCCACCAGTGAGGACCACTCCTACGAGCAGTACTTC.

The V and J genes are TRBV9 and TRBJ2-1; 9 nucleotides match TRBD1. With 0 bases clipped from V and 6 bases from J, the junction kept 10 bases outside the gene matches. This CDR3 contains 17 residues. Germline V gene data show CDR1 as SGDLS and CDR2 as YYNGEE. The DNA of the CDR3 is TGTGCCAGCAGCGTAGCATCCGGGACAGGGACGGGCAATGAGCAGTTCTTC. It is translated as CASSVASGTGTGNEQFF.

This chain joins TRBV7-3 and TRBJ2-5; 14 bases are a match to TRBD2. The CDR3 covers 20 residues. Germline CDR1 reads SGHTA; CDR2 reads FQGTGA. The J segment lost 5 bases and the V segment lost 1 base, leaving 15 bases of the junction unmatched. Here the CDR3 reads CASSLRSTAGTSGSRETQYF. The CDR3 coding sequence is TGTGCCAGCAGCTTAAGATCCACAGCCGGGACTAGCGGGAGTAGGGAGACCCAGTACTTC. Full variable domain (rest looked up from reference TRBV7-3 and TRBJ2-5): GAGVSQTPSNKVTEKGKYVELRCDPISGHTALYWYRQSLGQGPEFLIYFQGTGAADDSGLPNDRFFAVRPEGSVSTLKIQRTERGDSAVYLCASSLRSTAGTSGSRETQYFGPGTRLLVL.

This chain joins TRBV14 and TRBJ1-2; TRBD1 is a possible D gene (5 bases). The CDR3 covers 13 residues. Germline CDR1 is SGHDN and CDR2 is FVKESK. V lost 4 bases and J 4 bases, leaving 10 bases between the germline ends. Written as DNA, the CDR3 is TGTGCCAGCAGCCCCAGGGTTTCCTATGGCTACACCTTC. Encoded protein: CASSPRVSYGYTF.

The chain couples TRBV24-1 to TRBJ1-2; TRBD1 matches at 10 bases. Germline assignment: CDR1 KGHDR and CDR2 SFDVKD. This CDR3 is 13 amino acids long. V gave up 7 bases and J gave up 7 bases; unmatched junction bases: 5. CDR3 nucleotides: TGTGCCACCAGAGGGACAGGGGAAGGTGGCTACACCTTC. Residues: CATRGTGEGGYTF.

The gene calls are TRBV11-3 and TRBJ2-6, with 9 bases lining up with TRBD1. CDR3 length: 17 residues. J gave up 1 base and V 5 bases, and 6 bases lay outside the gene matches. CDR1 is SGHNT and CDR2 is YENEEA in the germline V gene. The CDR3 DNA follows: TGTGCCAGCAGCCTCAGGACAGGGGCTTCTGGGGCCAACGTCCTGACTTTC. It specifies CASSLRTGASGANVLTF.

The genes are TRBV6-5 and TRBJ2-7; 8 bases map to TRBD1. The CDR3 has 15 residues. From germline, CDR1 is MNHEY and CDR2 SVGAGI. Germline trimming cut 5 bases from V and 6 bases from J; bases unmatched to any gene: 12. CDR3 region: CASSSATGVGFEQYF. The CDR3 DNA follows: TGTGCCAGCAGTAGCGCGACAGGGGTCGGATTCGAGCAGTACTTC.

DNA of the CDR3: TGCGCCAGCCGAAGCCAGGAGACCCAGTACTTC. As protein: CASRSQETQYF. The rearrangement joins TRBV5-1 to TRBJ2-5; D is unresolved. Germline lookup yields CDR1 SGHRS and CDR2 YFSETQ. CDR3 length equals 11 residues. Trimming pared 7 bases from V and 5 bases from J, leaving 9 bases between.

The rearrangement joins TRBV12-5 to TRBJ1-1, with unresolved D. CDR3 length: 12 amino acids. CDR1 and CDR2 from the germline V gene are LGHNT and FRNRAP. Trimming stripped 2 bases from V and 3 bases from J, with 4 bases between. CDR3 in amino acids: CASGLSHTEAFF. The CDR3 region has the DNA TGTGCTAGTGGTTTGTCCCACACTGAAGCTTTCTTT.

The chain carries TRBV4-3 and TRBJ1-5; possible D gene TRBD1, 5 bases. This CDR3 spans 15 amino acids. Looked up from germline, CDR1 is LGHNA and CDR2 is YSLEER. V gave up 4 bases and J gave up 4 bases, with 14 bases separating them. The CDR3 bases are TGCGCCAGCAGCCCTTTTCGGGGGTTGAATCAGCCCCAGCATTTT. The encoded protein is CASSPFRGLNQPQHF.

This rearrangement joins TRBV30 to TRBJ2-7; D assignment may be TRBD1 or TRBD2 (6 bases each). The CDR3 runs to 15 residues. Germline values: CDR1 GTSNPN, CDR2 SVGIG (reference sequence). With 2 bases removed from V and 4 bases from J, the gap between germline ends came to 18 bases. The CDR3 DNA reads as TGTGCCTGGAGTCCCCCCGGGGGCGCGGAGTACGAGCAGTACTTC. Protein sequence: CAWSPPGGAEYEQYF.

The CDR3 nucleotides read TGTGCCAGCTCACCTCCCAGACAGGGTGTGGTTACGCAGTATTTT. It specifies CASSPPRQGVVTQYF. The genes are TRBV18 and TRBJ2-3; 7 positions match TRBD1. The length of the CDR3 is 15 residues. From germline, CDR1 is KGHSH and CDR2 LQKENI. After removal of 3 bases from V and 8 bases from J, the junction contained 11 bases not matched to a gene.

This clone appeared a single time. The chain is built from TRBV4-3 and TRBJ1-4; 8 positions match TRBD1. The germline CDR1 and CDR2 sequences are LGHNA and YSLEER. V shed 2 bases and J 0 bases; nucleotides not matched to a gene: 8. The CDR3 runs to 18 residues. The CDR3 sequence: CASSQRPGQVATNEKLFF. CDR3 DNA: TGCGCCAGCAGCCAACGACCGGGACAGGTTGCAACTAATGAAAAACTGTTTTTT.